The clone carrying this TCR beta chain was seen repeatedly, ten times or more. The antigen remains unidentified. Without any cell sorting, roughly 17-31 mg of bulk tissue yielded co-extracted RNA and DNA. Chronic HBV infection was present, with no prior treatment. TCR beta cDNA came from roughly 0.45 ug total RNA, primed with a constant-region primer. Investigators got TCR beta libraries out of three nested multiplex PCR rounds, done with slightly modified ARM-PCR. TRBV1-TRBV30 forward and Cbeta reverse primers drove the first two roughly 10-cycle rounds. TCRdb called the multiplex PCR reads again in MiXCR, with one record for every CDR3 protein. The sample consists of roughly 120,000 distinct CDR3 sequences, roughly three fifths of them appearing once. The data originate from a study of tumor-infiltrating lymphocytes in primary liver carcinoma. Across the whole study: Each sample had roughly 3.65 to 8 million productive TCRbeta reads regardless of tissue type. Study-wide findings and caveats: Only around 7.5-25% of top clones occurred in all five tumor regions.

This CDR3 is 11 amino acids long. Germline V CDR1 and CDR2: MNHEY, SVGAGI. Trimming stripped 4 bases from V and 11 bases from J, with 8 bases between. The V gene is TRBV6-5, the J gene TRBJ1-4; D uncertain. This clonotype was sampled from a woman aged 60 to 75 with primary liver carcinoma and hepatitis B virus infection. Sequenced material: liver tumor tissue from sampling region 3. Subset: tumor region T3, left-lateral pole. The CDR3 DNA follows: TGTGCCAGCAGTTTCCGCGATAAACTGTTTTTT. As protein: CASSFRDKLFF.